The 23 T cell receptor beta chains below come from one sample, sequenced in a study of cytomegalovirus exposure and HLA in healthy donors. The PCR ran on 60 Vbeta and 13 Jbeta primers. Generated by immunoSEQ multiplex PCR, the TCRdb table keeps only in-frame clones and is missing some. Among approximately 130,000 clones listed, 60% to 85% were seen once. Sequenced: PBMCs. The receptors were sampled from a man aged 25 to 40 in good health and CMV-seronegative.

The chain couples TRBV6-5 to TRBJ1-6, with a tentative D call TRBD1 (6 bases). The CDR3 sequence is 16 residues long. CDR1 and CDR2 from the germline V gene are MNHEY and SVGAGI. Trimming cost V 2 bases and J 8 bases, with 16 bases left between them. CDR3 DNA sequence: TGTGCCAGCAGTTACAGGCGGGGGGGCCGGGATTCACCCCTCCACTTT. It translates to CASSYRRGGRDSPLHF.

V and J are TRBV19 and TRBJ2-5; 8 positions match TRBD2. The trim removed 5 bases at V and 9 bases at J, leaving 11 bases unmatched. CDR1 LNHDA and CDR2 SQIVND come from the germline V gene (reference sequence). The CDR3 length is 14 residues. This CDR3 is CASSAGPGGTPQYF. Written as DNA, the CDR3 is TGTGCCAGTAGTGCCGGACCGGGAGGGACGCCCCAGTACTTC.

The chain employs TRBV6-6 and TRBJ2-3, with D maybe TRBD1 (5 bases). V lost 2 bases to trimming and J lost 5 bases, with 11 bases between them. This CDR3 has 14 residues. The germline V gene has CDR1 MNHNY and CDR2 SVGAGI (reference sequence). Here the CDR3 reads CASSYGAQGDTQYF. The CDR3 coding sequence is TGTGCCAGCAGTTACGGGGCCCAAGGAGATACGCAGTATTTT.

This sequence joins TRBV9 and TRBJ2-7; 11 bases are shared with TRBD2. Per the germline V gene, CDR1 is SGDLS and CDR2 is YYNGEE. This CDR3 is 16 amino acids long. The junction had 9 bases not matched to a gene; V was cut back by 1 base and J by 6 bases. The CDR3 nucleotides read TGTGCCAGCAGCGTATACGGTAGCGGGGGGGCGTCCGAGCAGTACTTC. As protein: CASSVYGSGGASEQYF.

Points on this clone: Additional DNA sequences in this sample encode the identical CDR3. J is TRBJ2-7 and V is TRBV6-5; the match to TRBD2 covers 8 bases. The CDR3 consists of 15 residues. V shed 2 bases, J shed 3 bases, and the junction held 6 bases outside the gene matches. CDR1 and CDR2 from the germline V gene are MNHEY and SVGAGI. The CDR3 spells CASSYSSGTSYEQYF. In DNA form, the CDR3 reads TGTGCCAGCAGTTACAGCTCCGGGACTAGCTACGAGCAGTACTTC.

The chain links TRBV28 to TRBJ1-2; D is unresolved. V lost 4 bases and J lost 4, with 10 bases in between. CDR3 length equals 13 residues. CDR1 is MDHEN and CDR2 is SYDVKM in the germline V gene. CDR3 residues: CASSSGSSYGYTF. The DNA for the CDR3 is TGTGCCAGCAGTTCCGGGTCCAGCTATGGCTACACCTTC.

As DNA, the CDR3 is TGTGCCAGCAGCCAAGACCGTAGCCGGGCTAGCGGTATCTCCTACGAGCAGTACTTC. Translating it yields CASSQDRSRASGISYEQYF. The rearrangement links TRBV14 to TRBJ2-5, with TRBD2 matching over 7 bases. The DNA end lines up better with TRBJ2-7; the J call may be wrong. The CDR3 is 19 residues long. Germline V lookup: CDR1 SGHDN, CDR2 FVKESK.

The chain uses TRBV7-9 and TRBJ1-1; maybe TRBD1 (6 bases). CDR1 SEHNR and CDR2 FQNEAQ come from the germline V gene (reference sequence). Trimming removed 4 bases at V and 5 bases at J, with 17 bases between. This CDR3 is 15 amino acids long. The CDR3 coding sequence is TGTGCCAGCAGCTCCCGACAGGACAATACGACTGAAGCTTTCTTT. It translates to CASSSRQDNTTEAFF.

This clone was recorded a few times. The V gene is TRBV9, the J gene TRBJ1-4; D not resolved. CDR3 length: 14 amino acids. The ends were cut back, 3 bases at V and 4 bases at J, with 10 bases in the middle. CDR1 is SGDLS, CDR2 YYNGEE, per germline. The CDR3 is CASSESGFNEKLFF. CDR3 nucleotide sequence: TGTGCCAGCAGCGAATCGGGGTTTAATGAAAAACTGTTTTTT.

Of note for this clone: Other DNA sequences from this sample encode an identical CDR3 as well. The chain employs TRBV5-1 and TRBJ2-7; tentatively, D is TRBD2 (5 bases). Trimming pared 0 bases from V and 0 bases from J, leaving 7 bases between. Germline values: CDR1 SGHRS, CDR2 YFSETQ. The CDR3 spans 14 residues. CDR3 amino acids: CASSLAGDSYEQYF. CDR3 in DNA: TGCGCCAGCAGCTTGGCCGGGGACTCCTACGAGCAGTACTTC.

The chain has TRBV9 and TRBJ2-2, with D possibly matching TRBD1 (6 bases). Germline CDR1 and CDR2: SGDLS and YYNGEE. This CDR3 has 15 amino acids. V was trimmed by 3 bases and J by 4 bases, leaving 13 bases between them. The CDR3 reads CASSAQGDGTGELFF. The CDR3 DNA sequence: TGTGCCAGCAGCGCACAGGGCGATGGCACCGGGGAGCTGTTTTTT.

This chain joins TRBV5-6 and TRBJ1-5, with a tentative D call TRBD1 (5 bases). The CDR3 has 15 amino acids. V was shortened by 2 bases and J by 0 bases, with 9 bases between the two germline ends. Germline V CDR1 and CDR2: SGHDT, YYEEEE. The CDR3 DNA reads TGTGCCAGCAGCTTCCGACAGAATAGCAATCAGCCCCAGCATTTT. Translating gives CASSFRQNSNQPQHF. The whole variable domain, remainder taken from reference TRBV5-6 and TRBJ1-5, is DAGVTQSPTHLIKTRGQQVTLRCSPKSGHDTVSWYQQALGQGPQFIFQYYEEEERQRGNFPDRFSGHQFPNYSSELNVNALLLGDSALYLCASSFRQNSNQPQHFGDGTRLSIL.

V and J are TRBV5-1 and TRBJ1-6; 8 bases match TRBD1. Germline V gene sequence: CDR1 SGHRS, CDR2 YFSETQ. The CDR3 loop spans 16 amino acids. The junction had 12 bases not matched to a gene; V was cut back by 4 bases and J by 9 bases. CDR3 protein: CASSGGTGYQRSPLHF. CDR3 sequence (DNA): TGCGCCAGCAGCGGGGGGACAGGCTACCAGCGTTCACCCCTCCACTTT.

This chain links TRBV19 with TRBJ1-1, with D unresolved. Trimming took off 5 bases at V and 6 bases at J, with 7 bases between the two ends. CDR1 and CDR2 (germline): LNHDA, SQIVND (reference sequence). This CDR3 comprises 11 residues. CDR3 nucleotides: TGTGCCAGTAGTTGGCGGGCTGAAGCTTTCTTT. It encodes CASSWRAEAFF.

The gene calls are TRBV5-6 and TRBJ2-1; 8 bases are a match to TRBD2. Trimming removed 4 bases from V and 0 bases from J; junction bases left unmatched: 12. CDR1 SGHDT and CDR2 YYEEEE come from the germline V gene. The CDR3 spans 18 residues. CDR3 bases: TGTGCCAGCAGCCGCCTTAGGATAGCGGGGAGCTCCTACAATGAGCAGTTCTTC. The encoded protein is CASSRLRIAGSSYNEQFF.

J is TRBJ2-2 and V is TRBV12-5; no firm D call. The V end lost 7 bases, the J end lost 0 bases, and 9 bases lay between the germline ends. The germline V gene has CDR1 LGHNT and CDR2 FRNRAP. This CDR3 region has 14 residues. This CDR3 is CASAETTNTGELFF. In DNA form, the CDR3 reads TGTGCTAGTGCCGAGACAACGAACACCGGGGAGCTGTTTTTT.

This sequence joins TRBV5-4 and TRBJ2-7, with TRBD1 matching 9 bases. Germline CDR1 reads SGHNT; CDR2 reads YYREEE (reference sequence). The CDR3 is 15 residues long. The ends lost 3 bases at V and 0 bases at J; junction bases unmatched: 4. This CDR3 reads CASSYGTGSSYEQYF. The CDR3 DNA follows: TGTGCCAGCAGCTACGGGACAGGGAGCTCCTACGAGCAGTACTTC.

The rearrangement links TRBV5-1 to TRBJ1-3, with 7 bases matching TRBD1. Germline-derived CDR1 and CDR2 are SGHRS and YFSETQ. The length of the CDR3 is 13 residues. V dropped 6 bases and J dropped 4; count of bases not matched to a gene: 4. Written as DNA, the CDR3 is TGCGCCAGCACCACAGGGGTCGGAAACACCATATATTTT. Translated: CASTTGVGNTIYF. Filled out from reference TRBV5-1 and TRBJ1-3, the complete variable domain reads KAGVTQTPRYLIKTRGQQVTLSCSPISGHRSVSWYQQTPGQGLQFLFEYFSETQRNKGNFPGRFSGRQFSNSRSEMNVSTLELGDSALYLCASTTGVGNTIYFGEGSWLTVV.

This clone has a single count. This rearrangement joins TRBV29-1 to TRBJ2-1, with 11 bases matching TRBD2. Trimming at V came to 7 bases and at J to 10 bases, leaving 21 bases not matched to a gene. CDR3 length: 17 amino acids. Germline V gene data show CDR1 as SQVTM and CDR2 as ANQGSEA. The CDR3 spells CSARKSTSGSRGAEQFF. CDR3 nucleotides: TGCAGCGCCAGAAAGTCTACTAGCGGGAGCAGGGGGGCAGAGCAGTTCTTC.

The CDR3: CASSGRRGHYEQYF. The DNA for the CDR3 is TGTGCCAGTAGTGGGCGCAGGGGGCACTACGAGCAGTACTTC. V and J are TRBV19 and TRBJ2-7, with 8 bases that match TRBD1. The CDR3 has 14 residues. Per the germline V gene, CDR1 is LNHDA and CDR2 is SQIVND (reference sequence). J was trimmed by 3 bases and V by 5 bases; bases with no gene match: 6.

The CDR3 bases are TGCGCCAGCAGTGGGCAGGTGAACACCGGGGAGCTGTTTTTT. It specifies CASSGQVNTGELFF. The V gene is TRBV10-2, the J gene TRBJ2-2, with no clear D. Trimming removed 4 bases at V and 1 base at J, with 7 bases between. Germline lookup yields CDR1 WSHSY and CDR2 SAAADI. The CDR3 loop spans 14 amino acids.

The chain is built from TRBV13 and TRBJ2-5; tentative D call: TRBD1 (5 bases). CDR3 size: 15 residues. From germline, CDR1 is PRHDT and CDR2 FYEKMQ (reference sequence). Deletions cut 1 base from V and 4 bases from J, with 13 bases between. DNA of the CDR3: TGTGCCAGCAGCTTAGCCGCAGGGCAGGGAGAGACCCAGTACTTC. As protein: CASSLAAGQGETQYF.

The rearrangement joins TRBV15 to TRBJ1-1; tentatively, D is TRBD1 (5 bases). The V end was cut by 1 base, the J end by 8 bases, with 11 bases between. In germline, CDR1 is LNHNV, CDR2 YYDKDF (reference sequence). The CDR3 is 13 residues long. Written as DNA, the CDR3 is TGTGCCACCAGCAGAGTCCAGGGTAAAGAAGCTTTCTTT. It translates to CATSRVQGKEAFF.